What follows describes a single T cell receptor (beta chain). This may stem from a read error, because a much larger clone lies one nucleotide away. These data originate in a study of regulatory T cells in long-lasting Graves disease. Libraries of TCR beta came from iRepertoire HTBI primers plus Arm-PCR of CDR3 regions. TCRdb independently ran MiXCR on the multiplex PCR reads; one entry per CDR3 protein. Of 350,000 to 500,000 distinct CDR3 sequences detected, less than 15% appear once; the ten largest clones hold about a sixth. Time point indicated: newly diagnosed GD, antithyroid drugs for less than 3 months. There was RNA extracted from PBMCs, and the TCR library was made from it. In germline, CDR1 is DFQATT, CDR2 SNEGSKA (reference sequence). The CDR3 is 15 residues long. The same sample was also studied in work on T cells in Graves' hyperthyroidism and ophthalmopathy.

The sequence was collected from a woman in her forties or fifties with Graves disease. Sequencing was performed on peripheral blood mononuclear cells (PBMCs), taken at new diagnosis, from a patient treated with antithyroid drugs. This chain joins TRBV20-1 and TRBJ2-7; D remains ambiguous. As DNA, the CDR3 is TGCAGTGCTTCCCCCGTGACCCGGAGCTCCGACGAGCAGTACTTC. Residues: CSASPVTRSSDEQYF.